Following are 16 T cell receptor beta chains from one sample sequenced in a study of response to subunit inactivated influenza vaccine. From the RT-PCR reads, TCRdb called clonotypes with MiXCR, one entry per CDR3 protein. The data show 450,000 to 600,000 distinct CDR3 sequences, with less than 7.5% seen just once and less than 15% held by the top ten. The sample was PBMCs from blood, taken less than 30 months after vaccination. These receptor sequences come from a man aged 50 to 75 who received an inactivated influenza vaccine.

This clonotype was detected many times. The chain has TRBV20-1 and TRBJ1-3; D may be TRBD1 (5 bases). Looked up from germline, CDR1 is DFQATT and CDR2 is SNEGSKA (reference sequence). The CDR3 covers 12 residues. The germline V and J ends were trimmed by 0 bases and 6 bases, with 6 bases remaining between them. The CDR3 coding sequence is TGCAGTGCTAGAGAGGGGCAAAACACCATATATTTT. Its translation is CSAREGQNTIYF.

The chain joins TRBV5-1 to TRBJ1-1; the D gene is possibly TRBD1 (6 bases). The CDR3 covers 13 residues. V shed 0 bases and J shed 5 bases, with 8 bases lying between them. Per the germline V gene, CDR1 is SGHRS and CDR2 is YFSETQ. The CDR3 DNA reads as TGCGCCAGCAGCTTGGTCACAGGGACTGAAGCTTTCTTT. Amino acids: CASSLVTGTEAFF. Drawing the rest from reference TRBV5-1 and TRBJ1-1, the complete variable domain is KAGVTQTPRYLIKTRGQQVTLSCSPISGHRSVSWYQQTPGQGLQFLFEYFSETQRNKGNFPGRFSGRQFSNSRSEMNVSTLELGDSALYLCASSLVTGTEAFFGQGTRLTVV.

This clonotype showed up just a few times. The CDR3: CASSPNQQGAETQYF. The CDR3 bases are TGTGCCAGCTCACCGAATCAGCAGGGCGCGGAGACCCAGTACTTC. This chain links TRBV18 with TRBJ2-5; weak D call: TRBD1 (5 bases). This CDR3 is built from 15 residues. V was cut by 3 bases and J by 5 bases, with 16 bases left in between. CDR1 and CDR2 (germline): KGHSH, LQKENI.

CDR3 protein: CASSQDGPTYTDTQYF. The DNA for the CDR3 is TGTGCCAGCAGCCAAGATGGGCCCACTTACACAGATACGCAGTATTTT. The V and J genes are TRBV4-2 and TRBJ2-3; D gene uncertain. Trimming removed 0 bases from V and 2 bases from J, with 12 bases in between. The CDR3 has 16 amino acids. Germline-derived CDR1 and CDR2 are LGHNA and YNFKEQ.

This clonotype was seen more than once but under ten times. V is TRBV20-1 and J is TRBJ2-7, with 12 bases that match TRBD2. The CDR3 is 15 amino acids. Germline V gene lookup returns CDR1 DFQATT and CDR2 SNEGSKA (reference sequence). The V segment lost 2 bases and the J segment 0 bases; nucleotides outside the gene matches: 2. The CDR3 DNA follows: TGCAGTGCTAGAAGACTAGCGGGGGCCTCCTACGAGCAGTACTTC. Its translation is CSARRLAGASYEQYF.

This clonotype has ten or more counts. V and J are TRBV27 and TRBJ2-2; tentatively, D is TRBD1 (6 bases). V was cut by 3 bases and J by 7 bases, with 9 bases left in between. CDR1 and CDR2 (germline): MNHEY, SMNVEV (reference sequence). This CDR3 spans 13 amino acids. The CDR3 loop reads CASSFTGNGELFF. The CDR3 bases are TGTGCCAGCAGTTTTACAGGGAACGGGGAGCTGTTTTTT.

This clonotype was counted ten times or more. V usage is TRBV5-1 and J usage is TRBJ2-3; D might be TRBD1 or TRBD2, each matching 5 bases. This CDR3 has 15 amino acids. The germline CDR1 and CDR2 sequences are SGHRS and YFSETQ. V lost 0 bases and J 2 bases, leaving 10 bases between the germline ends. In DNA form, the CDR3 reads TGCGCCAGCAGCTTGGCCGGGGCCCCCACAGATACGCAGTATTTT. Protein sequence: CASSLAGAPTDTQYF. Drawing the rest from reference TRBV5-1 and TRBJ2-3, the complete variable domain is KAGVTQTPRYLIKTRGQQVTLSCSPISGHRSVSWYQQTPGQGLQFLFEYFSETQRNKGNFPGRFSGRQFSNSRSEMNVSTLELGDSALYLCASSLAGAPTDTQYFGPGTRLTVL.

This clonotype has more than one count but fewer than ten. The chain links TRBV6-1 to TRBJ2-3; D remains unclear. Germline values: CDR1 MNHNS, CDR2 SASEGT. Trimming cost V 6 bases and J 0 bases, with 7 bases left between them. The CDR3 is 13 amino acids. The CDR3 nucleotides are TGTGCCAGCAGGTCGTCTAGCACAGATACGCAGTATTTT. This gives the protein CASRSSSTDTQYF.

This clonotype was counted only a few times. V usage is TRBV20-1 and J usage is TRBJ2-1; 8 bases line up with TRBD2. Germline lookup yields CDR1 DFQATT and CDR2 SNEGSKA (reference sequence). This CDR3 has 13 residues. V dropped 3 bases and J dropped 6; count of bases not matched to a gene: 4. CDR3 region: CSASLGTSNEQFF. The CDR3 DNA follows: TGCAGTGCTAGTCTTGGGACTAGCAATGAGCAGTTCTTC.

The chain is built from TRBV2 and TRBJ1-4; no definite D call. The V gene's germline CDR1 is SNHLY and CDR2 FYNNEI. Trimming took 6 bases from V and 7 from J, leaving 12 bases between them. The CDR3 sequence is 13 residues long. The chain's CDR3 is CASRGSEFEKLFF. The CDR3 coding sequence is TGTGCCAGCAGGGGTTCGGAGTTTGAAAAACTGTTTTTT.

The chain uses TRBV29-1 and TRBJ2-5; the match to TRBD2 covers 13 bases. CDR3 length: 15 residues. J lost 2 bases, V lost 6 bases, and 6 bases had no gene match. Germline CDR1 reads SQVTM; CDR2 reads ANQGSEA. The CDR3 DNA reads as TGCAGCGTGGTGGGACTAGCGGGAATGCAAGAGACCCAGTACTTC. As protein: CSVVGLAGMQETQYF.

This clonotype was observed a few times. V is TRBV2 and J is TRBJ2-1, with TRBD2 matching over 11 bases. Germline values: CDR1 SNHLY, CDR2 FYNNEI. There are 16 residues in the CDR3. V was pared by 1 base and J by 4 bases, with 3 bases of the junction left unmatched. CDR3 nucleotide sequence: TGTGCCAGCAGTGAAGTGGCTAGCGGGGGGTACAATGAGCAGTTCTTC. Translating it yields CASSEVASGGYNEQFF.

This sequence joins TRBV7-9 and TRBJ2-2; 8 bases are shared with TRBD1. The V gene end was trimmed by 4 bases and the J gene end by 2 bases; junction bases not matched to a gene: 6. This CDR3 has 16 amino acids. Germline assignment: CDR1 SEHNR and CDR2 FQNEAQ (reference sequence). CDR3 coding DNA: TGTGCCAGCAGCTCCCGGGACAGGACAAACACCGGGGAGCTGTTTTTT. It codes for CASSSRDRTNTGELFF. The full variable domain, rest sourced from reference TRBV7-9 and TRBJ2-2, is DTGVSQNPRHKITKRGQNVTFRCDPISEHNRLYWYRQTLGQGPEFLTYFQNEAQLEKSRLLSDRFSAERPKGSFSTLEIQRTEQGDSAMYLCASSSRDRTNTGELFFGEGSRLTVL.

This clonotype was observed at least ten times. The V gene is TRBV10-3, the J gene TRBJ1-1; the match to TRBD1 covers 10 bases. Trimming took 2 bases from V and 8 from J; bases not matched to a gene: 5. Germline V CDR1 and CDR2: ENHRY, SYGVKD. This CDR3 is built from 14 residues. In DNA, the CDR3 is TGTGCCATCAGTGAGATCGAGGACAGGGGGGAAGCTTTCTTT. Its translation: CAISEIEDRGEAFF.

This clonotype was found once. The genes are TRBV10-3 and TRBJ2-1; 8 nucleotides line up with TRBD2. The J segment lost 0 bases and the V segment lost 10 bases, leaving 8 bases of the junction unmatched. The CDR3 extends over 15 amino acids. Germline V gene lookup returns CDR1 ENHRY and CDR2 SYGVKD. The CDR3 region is CATKPGLDSYNEQFF. DNA for the CDR3: TGTGCCACCAAACCGGGACTAGACTCCTACAATGAGCAGTTCTTC.

This clonotype was counted many times. The gene calls are TRBV15 and TRBJ2-7, with unresolved D. V lost 0 bases and J 6 bases, leaving 6 bases between the germline ends. CDR1 and CDR2 from the germline V gene are LNHNV and YYDKDF (reference sequence). The CDR3 runs to 12 residues. CDR3 loop: CATSRDQFEQYF. The CDR3 DNA reads as TGTGCCACCAGCAGAGATCAGTTCGAGCAGTACTTC.